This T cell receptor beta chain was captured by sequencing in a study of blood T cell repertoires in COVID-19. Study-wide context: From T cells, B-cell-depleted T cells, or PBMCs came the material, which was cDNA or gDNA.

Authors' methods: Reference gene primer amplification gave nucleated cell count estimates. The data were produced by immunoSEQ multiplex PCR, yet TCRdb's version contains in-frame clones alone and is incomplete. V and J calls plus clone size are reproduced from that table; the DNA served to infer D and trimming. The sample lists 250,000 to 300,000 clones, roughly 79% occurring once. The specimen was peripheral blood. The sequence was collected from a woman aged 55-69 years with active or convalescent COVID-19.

The chain's CDR3 is CASSFRDTIYF. The DNA for the CDR3 is TGTGCCAGCAGCTTTCGGGACACCATATATTTT. The genes are TRBV5-4 and TRBJ1-3; D is ambiguous. Trimming took 2 bases from V and 8 from J, leaving 5 bases between them. The CDR3 consists of 11 residues. Germline V gives CDR1 SGHNT, CDR2 YYREEE (reference sequence). The full variable domain, its missing parts supplied by reference TRBV5-4 and TRBJ1-3, is ETGVTQSPTHLIKTRGQQVTLRCSSQSGHNTVSWYQQALGQGPQFIFQYYREEENGRGNFPPRFSGLQFPNYSSELNVNALELDDSALYLCASSFRDTIYFGEGSWLTVV.